This T cell receptor beta chain appears in the sequencing data of a study of T cell changes during pregnancy in multiple sclerosis. The CDR3 extends over 15 amino acids. Trimming left V 5 bases short and J 0 bases short, with 13 bases between. The V gene's germline CDR1 is LNHDA and CDR2 SQIVND (reference sequence). The protocol was immunoSEQ multiplex PCR, while the TCRdb copy is restricted to in-frame clones and leaves out a portion. The table includes about 100,000 clones, approximately 92% detected once. This rearrangement joins TRBV19 to TRBJ1-2; D unclear. The specimen comprised peripheral blood, sampled after pregnancy. The sequence derives from a female donor with multiple sclerosis, enrolled in a pregnancy study. Written as DNA, the CDR3 is TGTGCCAGTAGTGTGCAGTTGACTTCTAACTATGGCTACACCTTC. Encoded protein: CASSVQLTSNYGYTF.